Listed here are 21 T cell receptor beta chains from one sample, sequenced in a study of blood T cell repertoires in COVID-19. TCRdb's table, derived via immunoSEQ multiplex PCR, lists solely in-frame clones and lacks some. The data show under 300,000 clones, roughly 86% seen once. Sequencing was done on a sample of peripheral blood. Every receptor here comes from a man aged 18 to 30 with active or convalescent COVID-19.

This rearrangement joins TRBV11-1 to TRBJ1-2, with D hard to call. The V gene lost 5 bases and the J gene lost 12 bases, with 16 bases spanning the gap. This CDR3 has 12 amino acids. Germline CDR1 is SGHAT and CDR2 is FQDESV (reference sequence). The CDR3 is CASSMTARIHTF. The CDR3 DNA follows: TGTGCCAGCAGCATGACTGCACGGATTCACACCTTC.

The rearrangement links TRBV4-2 to TRBJ1-4, with D tentatively TRBD1 (5 bases). V lost 5 bases and J lost 11, with 12 bases in between. The germline V gene encodes CDR1 LGHNA and CDR2 YNFKEQ. The CDR3 runs 12 residues. The CDR3 region has the DNA TGTGCCAGCAGCGCGGGGTGGGGCAAACTGTTTTTT. It yields the protein CASSAGWGKLFF.

The J gene is TRBJ2-7, the V gene TRBV5-6; the D gene is possibly TRBD1 (5 bases). CDR3 length equals 14 residues. In germline, CDR1 is SGHDT, CDR2 YYEEEE. Trimming pared 0 bases from V and 4 bases from J, leaving 11 bases between. The CDR3 sequence: CASSLEGLNYEQYF. The CDR3 DNA reads TGTGCCAGCAGCTTGGAGGGGCTCAATTACGAGCAGTACTTC.

The rearrangement uses TRBV7-3 and TRBJ1-1; tentatively, D is TRBD1 (5 bases). This CDR3 spans 12 amino acids. V shed 1 base and J shed 12 bases, with 12 bases lying between them. The V gene's germline CDR1 is SGHTA and CDR2 FQGTGA. The CDR3 protein is CASSLRTRGTFF. Written as DNA, the CDR3 is TGTGCCAGCAGCTTAAGGACCCGGGGGACTTTCTTT.

The chain uses TRBV19 and TRBJ2-2; D uncertain. Germline V gene data show CDR1 as LNHDA and CDR2 as SQIVND (reference sequence). The ends were cut back, 3 bases at V and 6 bases at J, with 5 bases in the middle. The CDR3 extends over 12 amino acids. The CDR3 DNA reads as TGTGCCAGTAGTATCTTAGCCGGGGAGCTGTTTTTT. Its translation: CASSILAGELFF.

The J gene is TRBJ1-5, the V gene TRBV29-1; tentatively, D is TRBD1 (5 bases). The V end lost 4 bases, the J end lost 6 bases, and 10 bases lay between the germline ends. CDR1 is SQVTM, CDR2 ANQGSEA, per germline. The CDR3 consists of 12 residues. The CDR3 DNA sequence: TGCAGCGTTGCAGACAGTGGTCAGCCCCAGCATTTT. This codes for CSVADSGQPQHF.

This sequence joins TRBV15 and TRBJ1-2, with a possible D match to TRBD1 (5 bases). The germline V gene has CDR1 LNHNV and CDR2 YYDKDF (reference sequence). This CDR3 spans 14 amino acids. V dropped 0 bases and J dropped 6 bases, with 11 bases sitting between them. CDR3 region: CATSRDLGGDGYTF. The CDR3 bases are TGTGCCACCAGCAGAGATCTTGGAGGGGATGGCTACACCTTC.

The chain joins TRBV6-2 or TRBV6-3 to TRBJ2-7, with unresolved D. The CDR3 is made up of 15 amino acids. Germline V lookup: CDR1 MNHEY, CDR2 SVGEGT. V gave up 2 bases and J gave up 3 bases, with 14 bases separating them. CDR3 loop: CASSYEVGSDYEQYF. The CDR3 nucleotides are TGTGCCAGCAGTTACGAGGTAGGCAGCGACTACGAGCAGTACTTC.

The J gene is TRBJ1-3, the V gene TRBV24-1; D gene uncertain. Germline-derived CDR1 and CDR2 are KGHDR and SFDVKD. The CDR3 runs to 14 residues. V shed 2 bases and J shed 1 base, with 5 bases lying between them. CDR3 sequence: CATSDSPSGNTIYF. In DNA form, the CDR3 reads TGTGCCACCAGTGATTCCCCGTCTGGAAACACCATATATTTT.

The rearrangement joins TRBV7-2 to TRBJ1-1; D remains unclear. Trimming stripped 1 base from V and 1 base from J, with 4 bases between. CDR1 is SGHTA and CDR2 is FQGNSA in the germline V gene. This CDR3 is 13 amino acids long. The CDR3 DNA is TGTGCCAGCAGCTTAGTCGGGAACACTGAAGCTTTCTTT. Its translation: CASSLVGNTEAFF.

The rearrangement joins TRBV6-5 to TRBJ1-6, with 10 bases that match TRBD1. J was trimmed by 14 bases and V by 3 bases; bases with no gene match: 10. There are 15 residues in the CDR3. Germline V gene sequence: CDR1 MNHEY, CDR2 SVGAGI. CDR3 sequence: CASSYGTGESETLHF. CDR3 bases: TGTGCCAGCAGTTATGGGACAGGGGAATCGGAGACCCTCCACTTT.

The gene calls are TRBV7-2 and TRBJ1-2; D possibly corresponds to TRBD1 (5 bases). This CDR3 has 14 amino acids. The ends were cut back, 1 base at V and 8 bases at J, with 14 bases in the middle. Germline V gene sequence: CDR1 SGHTA, CDR2 FQGNSA. CDR3 DNA: TGTGCCAGCAGCTTAGGGAGGGGAGCAAGGGGCTACACCTTC. Residues: CASSLGRGARGYTF.

The chain is built from TRBV13 and TRBJ1-2, with D unresolved. There are 14 residues in the CDR3. V dropped 2 bases and J dropped 4 bases, with 11 bases sitting between them. Germline V gene lookup returns CDR1 PRHDT and CDR2 FYEKMQ (reference sequence). The CDR3 DNA reads as TGTGCCAGCAGCTTAAGAGGGATCTTCTATGGCTACACCTTC. Its translation is CASSLRGIFYGYTF. The whole variable domain, filled in from reference TRBV13 and TRBJ1-2, reads AAGVIQSPRHLIKEKRETATLKCYPIPRHDTVYWYQQGPGQDPQFLISFYEKMQSDKGSIPDRFSAQQFSDYHSELNMSSLELGDSALYFCASSLRGIFYGYTFGSGTRLTVV.

This sequence joins TRBV27 and TRBJ2-7; TRBD1 matches at 7 bases. Losses at the gene ends were 5 bases for V and 7 bases for J; bases not matched to a gene: 14. CDR1 is MNHEY and CDR2 is SMNVEV in the germline V gene (reference sequence). The CDR3 length is 15 residues. The CDR3 reads CASSVSSGQYTEQYF. In DNA, the CDR3 is TGTGCCAGCAGTGTGAGCTCGGGACAGTACACAGAGCAGTACTTC.

The V gene is TRBV19, the J gene TRBJ2-1; D is perhaps TRBD2 (7 bases). Germline CDR1 and CDR2: LNHDA and SQIVND (reference sequence). Trimming stripped 3 bases from V and 6 bases from J, with 15 bases between. The CDR3 runs 15 residues. CDR3 coding DNA: TGTGCCAGTAGTATTCCAAGCGGGACAATCAATGAGCAGTTCTTC. It is translated as CASSIPSGTINEQFF.

In DNA form, the CDR3 reads TGTGCCACCAGTGATGGGCGACACAATGAGCAGTTCTTC. Its translation: CATSDGRHNEQFF. V is TRBV24-1 and J is TRBJ2-1; no firm D call. The CDR3 extends over 13 amino acids. The V end lost 3 bases, the J end lost 5 bases, and 7 bases lay between the germline ends. CDR1 and CDR2 from the germline V gene are KGHDR and SFDVKD.

The DNA of the CDR3 is TGTGCCAGCAGTTTCGGCCGGAGCTATGGCTACACCTTC. Translating it yields CASSFGRSYGYTF. The chain has TRBV28 and TRBJ1-2; D unresolved. Germline V CDR1 and CDR2: MDHEN, SYDVKM. With 3 bases removed from V and 4 bases from J, the gap between germline ends came to 9 bases. The CDR3 contains 13 residues.

The genes are TRBV3-1 (or the pseudogene TRBV3-2) and TRBJ2-7, with 10 bases lining up with TRBD1. The V and J ends lost 4 bases and 3 bases, in that order; junction bases with no gene match: 6. This CDR3 has 15 amino acids. Germline V CDR1 and CDR2: LGHDT, YNNKEL (reference sequence). CDR3 amino acids: CASSPRTGGIYEQYF. The CDR3 nucleotides are TGTGCCAGCAGCCCGCGGACAGGGGGTATCTACGAGCAGTACTTC.

The chain is built from TRBV9 and TRBJ2-5; 7 bases agree with TRBD2. Germline CDR1 is SGDLS and CDR2 is YYNGEE. This CDR3 is built from 16 residues. V was clipped by 4 bases and J by 5 bases; unmatched bases: 14. The CDR3 reads CASSSWGEGRLETQYF. The CDR3 nucleotides read TGTGCCAGCAGCTCCTGGGGGGAGGGCCGTTTGGAGACCCAGTACTTC.

V and J are TRBV5-1 and TRBJ2-1; no definite D call. Deletions cut 2 bases from V and 5 bases from J, with 5 bases between. This CDR3 has 12 amino acids. Germline assignment: CDR1 SGHRS and CDR2 YFSETQ. In DNA form, the CDR3 reads TGCGCCAGCAGCTTAAGAGACAATGAGCAGTTCTTC. It translates to CASSLRDNEQFF.

The chain joins TRBV14 to TRBJ1-1; D gene uncertain. The CDR3 spans 15 residues. V was trimmed by 5 bases and J by 0 bases, leaving 13 bases between them. Germline values: CDR1 SGHDN, CDR2 FVKESK. CDR3 in amino acids: CASSASWPLNTEAFF. The DNA for the CDR3 is TGTGCCAGCAGCGCCTCTTGGCCCTTGAACACTGAAGCTTTCTTT.